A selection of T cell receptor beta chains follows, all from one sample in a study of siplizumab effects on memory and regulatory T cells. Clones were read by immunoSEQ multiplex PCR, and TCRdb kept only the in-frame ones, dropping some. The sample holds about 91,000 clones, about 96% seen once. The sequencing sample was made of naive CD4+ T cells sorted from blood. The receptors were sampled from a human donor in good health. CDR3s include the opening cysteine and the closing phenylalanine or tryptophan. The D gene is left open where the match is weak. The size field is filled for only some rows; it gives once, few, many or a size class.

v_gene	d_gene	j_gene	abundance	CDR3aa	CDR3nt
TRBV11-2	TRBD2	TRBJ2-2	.	CASAGLAATGELFF	TGTGCCAGCGCGGGACTAGCGGCCACCGGGGAGCTGTTTTTT
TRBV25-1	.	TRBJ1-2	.	CASSEEARYGYTF	TGTGCCAGCAGTGAAGAAGCACGGTATGGCTACACCTTC
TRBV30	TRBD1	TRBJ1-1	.	CAGTARYYTEAFF	TGTGCCGGGACAGCGCGATACTACACTGAAGCTTTCTTT
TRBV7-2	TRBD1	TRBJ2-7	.	CASSRQGTYEQYF	TGTGCCAGCAGCCGACAGGGGACCTACGAGCAGTACTTC
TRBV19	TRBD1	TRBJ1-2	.	CASSSRGQGEGYTF	TGTGCCAGTAGTTCCCGCGGACAGGGGGAGGGCTACACCTTC
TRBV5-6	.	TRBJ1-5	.	CASSPGGQPQHF	TGTGCCAGCAGTCCGGGGGGTCAGCCCCAGCATTTT
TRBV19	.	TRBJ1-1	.	CASSISTGFAEAFF	TGTGCCAGTAGTATCTCCACAGGGTTTGCTGAAGCTTTCTTT
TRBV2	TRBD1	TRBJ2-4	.	CASSEGTGSKNIQYF	TGTGCCAGCAGTGAGGGGACAGGATCCAAAAACATTCAGTACTTC
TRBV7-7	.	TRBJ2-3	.	CASSLGGAADTQYF	TGTGCCAGCAGCTTAGGGGGGGCGGCGGATACGCAGTATTTT
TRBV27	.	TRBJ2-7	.	CASSPYRDPYEQYF	TGTGCCAGCAGTCCGTACAGGGATCCCTACGAGCAGTACTTC
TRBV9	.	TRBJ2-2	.	CASSAYSGQGTGELFF	TGTGCCAGCAGCGCCTACTCGGGACAAGGTACCGGGGAGCTGTTTTTT
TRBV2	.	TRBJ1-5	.	CASSDSQPQHF	TGTGCCAGCAGTGATAGTCAGCCCCAGCATTTT
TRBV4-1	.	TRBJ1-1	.	CASSQLDSRATEAFF	TGCGCCAGCAGCCAATTGGACAGCCGAGCAACTGAAGCTTTCTTT
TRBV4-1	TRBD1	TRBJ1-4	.	CASSQEQGSNEKLFF	TGCGCCAGCAGCCAAGAACAGGGGTCTAATGAAAAACTGTTTTTT
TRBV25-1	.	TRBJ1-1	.	CASKVTGFETQAFF	TGTGCCAGCAAAGTCACAGGGTTTGAGACCCAAGCTTTCTTT
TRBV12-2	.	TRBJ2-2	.	CASRLGAHANTGELFF	TGTGCAAGTCGCTTAGGGGCACATGCGAACACCGGGGAGCTGTTTTTT
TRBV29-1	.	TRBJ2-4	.	CSVEDYREGKNIQYF	TGCAGCGTTGAAGATTATAGGGAAGGCAAAAACATTCAGTACTTC
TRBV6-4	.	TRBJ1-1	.	CASRRAITGRNTDGTEAFF	TGTGCCAGCAGGCGAGCGATAACGGGACGGAATACAGATGGCACTGAAGCTTTCTTT
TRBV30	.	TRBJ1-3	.	CAWIPRLSGNTIYF	TGTGCCTGGATACCCAGGCTGTCTGGAAACACCATATATTTT
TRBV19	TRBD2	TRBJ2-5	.	CASSPGLFQETQYF	TGTGCCAGTAGTCCGGGACTATTTCAAGAGACCCAGTACTTC
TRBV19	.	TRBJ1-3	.	CASSIKGNTIYF	TGTGCCAGTAGTATAAAAGGAAACACCATATATTTT
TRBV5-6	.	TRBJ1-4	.	CASSLGGTAGEKLFF	TGTGCCAGCAGCTTGGGCGGGACCGCCGGGGAAAAACTGTTTTTT
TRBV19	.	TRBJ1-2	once	CASSIATANYGYTF	TGTGCCAGTAGTATAGCAACAGCTAACTATGGCTACACCTTC
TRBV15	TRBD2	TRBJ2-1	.	CATSSSLAGGYNEQFF	TGTGCCACCAGCAGTAGCCTAGCGGGGGGCTACAATGAGCAGTTCTTC
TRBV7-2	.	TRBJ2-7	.	CASSLGTVTYEQYF	TGTGCCAGCAGCTTAGGGACAGTCACCTACGAGCAGTACTTC
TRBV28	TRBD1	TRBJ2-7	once	CASSLQGPSYEQYF	TGTGCCAGCAGCCTACAGGGGCCGTCCTACGAGCAGTACTTC
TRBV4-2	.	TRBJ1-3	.	CASSHPGNTIYF	TGTGCCAGCAGCCACCCAGGAAACACCATATATTTT
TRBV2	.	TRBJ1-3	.	CASEGSGNTIYF	TGTGCCAGCGAAGGGTCTGGAAACACCATATATTTT
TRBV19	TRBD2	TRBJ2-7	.	CASTLAGGYYEQYF	TGTGCCAGTACCTTGGCGGGGGGTTACTACGAGCAGTACTTC
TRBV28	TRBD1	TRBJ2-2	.	CASSTAGTGTGELFF	TGTGCCAGCAGTACAGCCGGGACAGGGACAGGGGAGCTGTTTTTT
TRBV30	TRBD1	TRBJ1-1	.	CAWSEGARAFF	TGTGCCTGGAGTGAGGGGGCACGAGCTTTCTTT
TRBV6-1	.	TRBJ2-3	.	CASGASDPDTQYF	TGTGCCAGCGGTGCTAGCGACCCAGATACGCAGTATTTT
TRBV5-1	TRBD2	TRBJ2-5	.	CASSLDATSGQETQYF	TGCGCCAGCAGCTTGGACGCCACTAGCGGTCAAGAGACCCAGTACTTC
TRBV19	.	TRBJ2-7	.	CASSIRLGGFEQYF	TGTGCCAGTAGTATAAGGTTGGGAGGATTCGAGCAGTACTTC
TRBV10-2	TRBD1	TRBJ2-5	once	CARPGQGAGCQETQYF	TGCGCCAGGCCGGGACAGGGGGCGGGTTGTCAAGAGACCCAGTACTTC
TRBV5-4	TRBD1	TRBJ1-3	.	CASSLDRGRGNTIYF	TGTGCCAGCAGCTTGGACAGGGGGCGGGGAAACACCATATATTTT
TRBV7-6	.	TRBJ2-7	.	CASSSGPDGYEQYF	TGTGCCAGCAGCTCCGGTCCGGACGGATACGAGCAGTACTTC
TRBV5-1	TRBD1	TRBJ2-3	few	CASSLGDRGLTFTDTQYF	TGCGCCAGCAGCTTGGGGGACAGGGGCCTTACTTTCACAGATACGCAGTATTTT
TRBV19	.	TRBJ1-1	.	CARGENTEAFF	TGTGCCAGGGGGGAGAACACTGAAGCTTTCTTT
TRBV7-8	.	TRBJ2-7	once	CASSPRRPFPSYEQYF	TGTGCCAGCAGCCCTAGGAGACCCTTTCCTTCCTACGAGCAGTACTTC
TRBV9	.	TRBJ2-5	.	CASSLNQETQYF	TGTGCAAGTAGCCTCAACCAAGAGACCCAGTACTTC
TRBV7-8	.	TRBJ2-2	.	CASSSRGLRGGTGELFF	TGTGCCAGCAGCTCCCGGGGGCTCCGAGGGGGCACCGGGGAGCTGTTTTTT
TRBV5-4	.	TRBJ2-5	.	CASSQERETQYF	TGTGCCAGCAGCCAAGAAAGAGAGACCCAGTACTTC
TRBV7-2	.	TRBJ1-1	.	CASSFTPAGRYEAFF	TGTGCCAGCAGCTTCACCCCGGCAGGGAGGTACGAAGCTTTCTTT
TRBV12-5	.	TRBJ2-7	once	CASGLGPLGPYEQYF	TGTGCTAGTGGTTTGGGCCCCCTCGGACCGTACGAGCAGTACTTC
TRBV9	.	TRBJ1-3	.	CASSVDYSSGNTIYF	TGTGCCAGCAGCGTAGATTACAGCTCTGGAAACACCATATATTTT
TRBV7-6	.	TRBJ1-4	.	CASSLGQGRGEKLFF	TGTGCCAGCAGCTTAGGTCAGGGGCGCGGTGAAAAACTGTTTTTT
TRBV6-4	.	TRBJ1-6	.	CASSLGTDVNSPLHF	TGTGCCAGCAGCCTCGGGACCGACGTTAATTCACCCCTCCACTTT
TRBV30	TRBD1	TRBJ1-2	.	CAWSSTGQGAGYTF	TGTGCCTGGAGTTCAACGGGACAGGGCGCTGGCTACACCTTC